These 23 T cell receptor beta chains came from one sample sequenced in a study of blood T cell repertoires in COVID-19. Assay: immunoSEQ multiplex PCR; the TCRdb copy retains only in-frame clones and omits some. Of under 200,000 clones listed, about nine tenths are singletons. The sample taken for sequencing was PBMCs or T cells enriched from blood (not recorded which). The receptors stem from a woman aged 18 to 35 who had recovered from COVID-19.

This clone appeared a single time. The genes are TRBV18 and TRBJ1-1; D unresolved. Germline-derived CDR1 and CDR2 are KGHSH and LQKENI. The V and J ends lost 3 bases and 3 bases respectively, with 8 bases between them. The length of the CDR3 is 13 residues. CDR3 residues: CASSPDGDTEAFF. The CDR3 coding sequence is TGTGCCAGCTCACCCGACGGAGACACTGAAGCTTTCTTT.

The chain has TRBV9 and TRBJ1-2; 7 positions match TRBD1. The CDR3 extends over 16 amino acids. Germline CDR1 and CDR2: SGDLS and YYNGEE. Unmatched junction bases numbered 12, after V lost 4 bases and J lost 3 bases. The CDR3 loop reads CASSRFNRQGHYGYTF. DNA of the CDR3: TGTGCCAGCAGCCGTTTTAACCGACAGGGCCACTATGGCTACACCTTC. Drawing the rest from reference TRBV9 and TRBJ1-2, the complete variable domain is DSGVTQTPKHLITATGQRVTLRCSPRSGDLSVYWYQQSLDQGLQFLIQYYNGEERAKGNILERFSAQQFPDLHSELNLSSLELGDSALYFCASSRFNRQGHYGYTFGSGTRLTVV.

The V and J genes are TRBV28 and TRBJ1-2; 12 nucleotides line up with TRBD1. The ends lost 8 bases at V and 4 bases at J; junction bases unmatched: 11. The CDR3 consists of 16 residues. Germline lookup yields CDR1 MDHEN and CDR2 SYDVKM. The CDR3 spells CASGITGTGGGYGYTF. The CDR3 nucleotides read TGTGCCAGCGGCATTACCGGGACAGGGGGCGGCTATGGCTACACCTTC.

J is TRBJ2-3 and V is TRBV27; TRBD2 agrees at 14 bases. V lost 2 bases, J lost 5 bases, and 6 bases stayed unmatched. CDR3 length: 17 residues. Germline V gives CDR1 MNHEY, CDR2 SMNVEV (reference sequence). The CDR3 sequence: CASSLNGLAGGEDTQYF. The DNA of the CDR3 is TGTGCCAGCAGTTTAAATGGACTAGCGGGAGGTGAAGATACGCAGTATTTT.

The chain couples TRBV29-1 to TRBJ2-7, with TRBD1 identical over 7 bases. Germline CDR1 is SQVTM and CDR2 is ANQGSEA. This CDR3 region has 13 residues. After removal of 7 bases from V and 3 bases from J, the junction contained 9 bases not matched to a gene. CDR3 residues: CSAGQGVLYEQYF. As DNA, the CDR3 is TGCAGCGCTGGGCAGGGGGTCCTCTACGAGCAGTACTTC.

The rearrangement joins TRBV4-1 to TRBJ2-7; TRBD2 matches at 8 bases. CDR1 MGHRA and CDR2 YSYEKL come from the germline V gene. The CDR3 loop spans 13 amino acids. The ends lost 5 bases at V and 6 bases at J; junction bases unmatched: 6. CDR3 loop: CASSFSGNAEQYF. The CDR3 DNA sequence: TGCGCCAGCAGCTTTAGCGGGAACGCCGAGCAGTACTTC.

The rearrangement uses TRBV6-5 and TRBJ1-2; D possibly corresponds to TRBD1 (6 bases). This CDR3 has 14 amino acids. Trimming left V 6 bases short and J 4 bases short, with 15 bases between. Per the germline V gene, CDR1 is MNHEY and CDR2 is SVGAGI. CDR3 bases: TGTGCCAGCAGATACCAGGGACATGGCTATGGCTACACCTTC. It yields the protein CASRYQGHGYGYTF.

The chain carries TRBV6-2 or TRBV6-3 and TRBJ2-7, with 13 nucleotides matching TRBD2. Germline V gives CDR1 MNHEY, CDR2 SVGEGT. CDR3 length: 15 residues. With V trimmed by 4 bases and J by 6 bases, 6 bases remained unmatched. CDR3 nucleotide sequence: TGTGCCAGCAGTTTCGGACTAGCGGGAGTCGTCGAGCAGTACTTC. Its translation: CASSFGLAGVVEQYF.

This rearrangement joins TRBV4-2 to TRBJ2-1, with 12 bases aligning to TRBD2. The V segment lost 2 bases and the J segment 5 bases; nucleotides outside the gene matches: 1. This CDR3 has 15 residues. Germline CDR1 is LGHNA and CDR2 is YNFKEQ. The CDR3 nucleotides are TGTGCCAGCAGCCAAAGGACTAGCGGGAACAATGAGCAGTTCTTC. Translated: CASSQRTSGNNEQFF.

The chain joins TRBV3-1 (or the pseudogene TRBV3-2) to TRBJ2-5; weak D call: TRBD2 (5 bases). The germline gives CDR1 LGHDT, CDR2 YNNKEL (reference sequence). CDR3 length: 13 amino acids. V was trimmed by 4 bases and J by 5 bases, leaving 11 bases between them. The CDR3 nucleotides are TGTGCCAGCAGCCCAGAGTTAGCGGAGACCCAGTACTTC. The encoded protein is CASSPELAETQYF.

The V and J genes are TRBV3-1 (or the pseudogene TRBV3-2) and TRBJ2-1; D gene uncertain. This CDR3 is built from 14 residues. With 4 bases removed from V and 5 bases from J, the gap between germline ends came to 12 bases. Germline CDR1 reads LGHDT; CDR2 reads YNNKEL (reference sequence). CDR3 sequence: CASSLQGVNNEQFF. The CDR3 nucleotides read TGTGCCAGCAGCCTCCAAGGAGTGAACAATGAGCAGTTCTTC.

Written as DNA, the CDR3 is TGTGCCAGCATGGTCCGGACAGGGGGCTTCCACGAGCAGTACTTC. Translation: CASMVRTGGFHEQYF. The V call is TRBV6-5, the J call TRBJ2-7; 11 bases match TRBD1. The CDR3 has 15 residues. Germline-derived CDR1 and CDR2 are MNHEY and SVGAGI. The V segment lost 7 bases and the J segment 5 bases; nucleotides outside the gene matches: 10.

This clone has just one count. This chain uses TRBV29-1 with TRBJ2-7, with D tentatively TRBD2 (6 bases). Germline values: CDR1 SQVTM, CDR2 ANQGSEA. CDR3 size: 15 residues. The V end lost 7 bases, the J end lost 0 bases, and 19 bases lay between the germline ends. The CDR3 protein is CSALRGLGGSYEQYF. In DNA form, the CDR3 reads TGCAGCGCACTGAGGGGACTCGGGGGCTCCTACGAGCAGTACTTC.

With regard to this clone: At one boundary the junction diverges from the germline segment, which might be a read error. The genes are TRBV7-7 and TRBJ2-5, with TRBD2 identical over 13 bases. The CDR3 runs to 16 residues. Germline V gives CDR1 SSHAT, CDR2 FNYEAQ (reference sequence). The CDR3 nucleotides are TGTGCTAGCAGCAGCGGGACTAGCGGGAATTTAGAGACCCAGTACTTC. It yields the protein CASSSGTSGNLETQYF.

The chain links TRBV19 to TRBJ1-3; unclear D gene. Trimming pared 3 bases from V and 4 bases from J, leaving 19 bases between. Germline V gives CDR1 LNHDA, CDR2 SQIVND (reference sequence). The CDR3 runs to 17 residues. CDR3 residues: CASSMNRHRATGNTIYF. The CDR3, as DNA: TGTGCCAGTAGTATGAATCGGCACCGAGCGACGGGAAACACCATATATTTT.

The chain uses TRBV28 and TRBJ2-7; TRBD2 matches at 10 bases. The CDR3 is 12 amino acids. V dropped 11 bases and J dropped 3; count of bases not matched to a gene: 4. From germline, CDR1 is MDHEN and CDR2 SYDVKM. CDR3 region: CASSSGSYEQYF. CDR3 DNA sequence: TGTGCCTCCTCTAGCGGGAGCTACGAGCAGTACTTC.

The chain is built from TRBV7-9 and TRBJ2-1; 11 bases are a match to TRBD2. The CDR3 runs 16 residues. After removal of 3 bases from V and 10 bases from J, the junction contained 11 bases not matched to a gene. CDR1 SEHNR and CDR2 FQNEAQ come from the germline V gene (reference sequence). The DNA for the CDR3 is TGTGCCAGCAGCTTTACTAGCGGGAGTTATACAAGGGAGCAGTTCTTC. Protein product: CASSFTSGSYTREQFF.

The CDR3 sequence is CASRSLELYEQYF. The DNA for the CDR3 is TGTGCCAGCAGATCGCTCGAGCTCTACGAGCAGTACTTC. The genes are TRBV6-6 and TRBJ2-7; D gene uncertain. The CDR3 runs 13 residues. The germline V gene has CDR1 MNHNY and CDR2 SVGAGI (reference sequence). V lost 6 bases to trimming and J lost 3 bases, with 12 bases between them.

This clone has only one observation. V is TRBV10-3 and J is TRBJ2-7; 8 bases map to TRBD1. With 3 bases clipped from V and 2 bases from J, the junction kept 9 bases outside the gene matches. The CDR3 covers 16 residues. Germline assignment: CDR1 ENHRY and CDR2 SYGVKD. The CDR3 here is CAISDPPGQVTYEQYF. The CDR3 region has the DNA TGTGCCATCAGTGATCCCCCGGGACAGGTGACCTACGAGCAGTACTTC.

This clone showed up just a few times. The chain couples TRBV11-2 to TRBJ1-2; no firm D call. Germline assignment: CDR1 SGHAT and CDR2 FQNNGV. Trimming left V 0 bases short and J 7 bases short, with 9 bases between. CDR3 length equals 13 residues. This CDR3 reads CASSLESSGGYTF. CDR3 DNA: TGTGCCAGCAGCTTAGAGTCGAGCGGTGGCTACACCTTC.

The V call is TRBV30, the J call TRBJ2-1, with D unclear. Trimming removed 2 bases from V and 10 bases from J, with 12 bases in between. This CDR3 region has 12 residues. Germline V CDR1 and CDR2: GTSNPN, SVGIG (reference sequence). DNA for the CDR3: TGTGCCTGGAGTATAACCCGGAGCGAGCAGTTCTTC. Translating it yields CAWSITRSEQFF.

This chain uses TRBV3-1 (or the pseudogene TRBV3-2) with TRBJ1-2, with D possibly TRBD1 on 5 matching bases. The V end was cut by 1 base, the J end by 4 bases, with 13 bases between. From germline, CDR1 is LGHDT and CDR2 YNNKEL (reference sequence). This CDR3 comprises 15 residues. The CDR3 loop is CASSQVGRAPYGYTF. CDR3 nucleotides: TGTGCCAGCAGCCAAGTCGGCAGGGCCCCCTATGGCTACACCTTC.

The chain combines TRBV6-2 or TRBV6-3 with TRBJ2-1, with TRBD2 identical over 8 bases. The J segment lost 0 bases and the V segment lost 4 bases, leaving 11 bases of the junction unmatched. CDR3 length equals 18 residues. CDR1 is MNHEY, CDR2 SVGEGT, per germline. The DNA for the CDR3 is TGTGCCAGCAGTTTCATCCTAAACCTAGCGGGCTCCTACAATGAGCAGTTCTTC. Translated: CASSFILNLAGSYNEQFF.